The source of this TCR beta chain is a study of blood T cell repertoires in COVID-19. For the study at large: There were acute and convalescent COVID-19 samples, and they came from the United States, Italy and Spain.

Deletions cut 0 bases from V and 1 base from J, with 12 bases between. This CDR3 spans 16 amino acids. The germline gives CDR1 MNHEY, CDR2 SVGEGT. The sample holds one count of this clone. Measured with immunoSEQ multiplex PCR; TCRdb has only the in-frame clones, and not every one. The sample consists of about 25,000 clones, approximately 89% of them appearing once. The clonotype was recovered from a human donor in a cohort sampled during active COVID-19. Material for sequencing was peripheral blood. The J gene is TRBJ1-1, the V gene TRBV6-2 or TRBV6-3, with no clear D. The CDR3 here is CASSYSAGEGNTEAFF. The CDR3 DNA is TGTGCCAGCAGTTACTCGGCCGGGGAGGGGAACACTGAAGCTTTCTTT.